This TCR beta chain was sequenced in a study of response to subunit inactivated influenza vaccine. This CDR3 spans 12 amino acids. Trimming cost V 4 bases and J 4 bases, with 10 bases left between them. Germline-derived CDR1 and CDR2 are GTSNPN and SVGIG (reference sequence). TCRdb recomputed calls from the RT-PCR reads with MiXCR, one row per CDR3 protein. The sample carries about 530,000 distinct CDR3 sequences, roughly 10% recorded once. Study findings and constraints: It was suggested by the authors that few new T cells are recruited by each seasonal influenza vaccination.

On this clonotype itself: Its antigen is still unknown.

The origin of this receptor is a man aged 50 to 60 who received an inactivated influenza vaccine. The chain uses TRBV30 and TRBJ1-1; no firm D call. The sample was PBMCs from blood, taken on the day of vaccination. The CDR3 spells CAWKRETTEAFF. In DNA, the CDR3 is TGTGCCTGGAAGAGGGAGACCACTGAAGCTTTCTTT.